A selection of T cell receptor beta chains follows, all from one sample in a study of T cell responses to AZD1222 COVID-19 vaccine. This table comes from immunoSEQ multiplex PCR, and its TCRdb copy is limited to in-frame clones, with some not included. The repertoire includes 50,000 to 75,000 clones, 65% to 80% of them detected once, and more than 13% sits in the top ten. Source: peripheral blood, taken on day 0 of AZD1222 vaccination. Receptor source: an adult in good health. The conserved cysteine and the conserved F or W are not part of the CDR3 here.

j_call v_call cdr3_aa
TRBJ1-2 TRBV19 ASSIVSGDYGYT
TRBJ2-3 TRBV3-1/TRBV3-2 ASSRQEWGLAGVTDTQY
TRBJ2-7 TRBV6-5 ASSYKGVYYEQY
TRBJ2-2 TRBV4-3 ASSQDLLAGLGELF
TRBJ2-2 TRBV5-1 ASSLGPSQGTGELF
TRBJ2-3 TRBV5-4 ASSFSSTDTQY
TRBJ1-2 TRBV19 ASSGDHLYGYT
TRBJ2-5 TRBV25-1 ASIKGGAEETQY
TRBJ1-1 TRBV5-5 ASSLGTWNTEAF
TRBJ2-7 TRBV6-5 ASGTKKYEQY
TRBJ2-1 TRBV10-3 AISVNEANEQF
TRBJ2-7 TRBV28 ASGLQGASYEQY
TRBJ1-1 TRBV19 ASSLREGTEAF
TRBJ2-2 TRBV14 ASSPRLANTGELF
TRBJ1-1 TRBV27 ASSLMRNTEAF
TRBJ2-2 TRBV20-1 SASGTSGANTGELF
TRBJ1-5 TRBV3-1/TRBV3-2 ASSPQGSLSNQPQH
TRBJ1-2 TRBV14 ASSQDMYGYT
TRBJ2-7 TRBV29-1 SAGIGGARGEQY
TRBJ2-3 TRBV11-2 ASSRGGASTDTQY
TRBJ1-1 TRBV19 ASSIHLNTEAF
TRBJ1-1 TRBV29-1 SVERTENTEAF
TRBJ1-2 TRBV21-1 ASSKEGVCYT
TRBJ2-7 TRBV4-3 ASSQVAGASYEQY
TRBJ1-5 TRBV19 ASRPDRGAINQPQH
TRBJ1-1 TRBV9 ASSVVGAETEAF
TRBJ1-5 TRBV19 ASTLAGPSNQPQH